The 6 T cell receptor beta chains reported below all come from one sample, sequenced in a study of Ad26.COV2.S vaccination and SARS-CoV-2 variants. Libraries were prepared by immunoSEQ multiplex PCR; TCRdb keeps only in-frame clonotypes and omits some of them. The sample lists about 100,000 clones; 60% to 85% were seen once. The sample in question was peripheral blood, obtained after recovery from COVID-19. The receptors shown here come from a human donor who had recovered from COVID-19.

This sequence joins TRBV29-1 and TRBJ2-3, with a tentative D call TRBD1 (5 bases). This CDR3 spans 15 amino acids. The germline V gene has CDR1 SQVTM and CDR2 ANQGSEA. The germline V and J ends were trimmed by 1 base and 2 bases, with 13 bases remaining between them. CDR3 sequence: CSVEGGRYPTDTQYF. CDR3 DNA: TGCAGCGTTGAAGGGGGCAGGTACCCCACAGATACGCAGTATTTT.

CDR3 coding DNA: TGCAGCGTTGAAGGGACTGTTTCTAGCACAGATACGCAGTATTTT. Protein sequence: CSVEGTVSSTDTQYF. This rearrangement joins TRBV29-1 to TRBJ2-3, with D perhaps TRBD2 (5 bases). The V gene's germline CDR1 is SQVTM and CDR2 ANQGSEA. The CDR3 runs 15 residues. The ends were cut back, 1 base at V and 0 bases at J, with 11 bases in the middle.

The CDR3 bases are TGTGCCAGCCTGCCCCCGGGACTAGCGGGGGGCCTCTACAATGAGCAGTTCTTC. Translation: CASLPPGLAGGLYNEQFF. The chain carries TRBV28 and TRBJ2-1, with 15 bases fitting TRBD2. The CDR3 totals 18 residues. From germline, CDR1 is MDHEN and CDR2 SYDVKM. V shed 8 bases, J shed 3 bases, and the junction held 11 bases outside the gene matches.

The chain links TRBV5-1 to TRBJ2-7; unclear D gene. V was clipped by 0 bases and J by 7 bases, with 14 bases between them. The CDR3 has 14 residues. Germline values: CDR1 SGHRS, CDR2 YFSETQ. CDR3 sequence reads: CASSLGLQVGEQYF. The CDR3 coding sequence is TGCGCCAGCAGCTTGGGTCTCCAGGTAGGAGAGCAGTACTTC. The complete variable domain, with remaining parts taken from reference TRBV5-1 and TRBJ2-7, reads KAGVTQTPRYLIKTRGQQVTLSCSPISGHRSVSWYQQTPGQGLQFLFEYFSETQRNKGNFPGRFSGRQFSNSRSEMNVSTLELGDSALYLCASSLGLQVGEQYFGPGTRLTVT.

CDR3 bases: TGTGCCAGCAGCCAAGAATTCGGGGGGCCACGGTCCGGGGAGCTGTTTTTT. It yields the protein CASSQEFGGPRSGELFF. The V and J genes are TRBV3-1 (or the pseudogene TRBV3-2) and TRBJ2-2, with a possible D match to TRBD2 (7 bases). This CDR3 is built from 17 residues. Germline V lookup: CDR1 LGHDT, CDR2 YNNKEL (reference sequence). Trimming removed 0 bases from V and 6 bases from J, with 17 bases in between.

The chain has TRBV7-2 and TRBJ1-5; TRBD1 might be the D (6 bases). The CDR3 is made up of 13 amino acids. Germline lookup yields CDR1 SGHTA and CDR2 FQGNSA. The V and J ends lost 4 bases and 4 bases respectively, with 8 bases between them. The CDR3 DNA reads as TGTGCCAGCAGCTGGACAGTAAATCAGCCCCAGCATTTT. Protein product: CASSWTVNQPQHF.